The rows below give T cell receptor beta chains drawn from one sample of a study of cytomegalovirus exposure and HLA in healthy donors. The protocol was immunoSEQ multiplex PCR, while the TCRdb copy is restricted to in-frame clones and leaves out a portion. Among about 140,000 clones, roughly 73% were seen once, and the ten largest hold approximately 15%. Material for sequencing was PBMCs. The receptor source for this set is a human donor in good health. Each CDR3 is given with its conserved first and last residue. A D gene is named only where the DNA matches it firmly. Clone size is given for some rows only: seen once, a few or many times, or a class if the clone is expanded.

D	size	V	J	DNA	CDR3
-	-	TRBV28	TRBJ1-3	TGTGCCAGCAGCCCCCCCCAGGTGGCATCTTCTGGAAACACCATATATTTT	CASSPPQVASSGNTIYF
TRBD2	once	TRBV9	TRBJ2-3	TGTGCCAGCAGCGTAGTAGCGGGAGGAGCAGATACGCAGTATTTT	CASSVVAGGADTQYF
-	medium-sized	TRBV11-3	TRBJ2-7	TGTGCCAGCAGCTTAGACCGGGACTTCTCCTACGAGCAGTACTTC	CASSLDRDFSYEQYF
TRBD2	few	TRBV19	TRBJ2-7	TGTGCCAGTAGTCCAGGACTAGCGGGTTCCTACGAGCAGTACTTC	CASSPGLAGSYEQYF
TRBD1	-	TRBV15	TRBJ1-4	TGTGCCACCAGCAGAGCCCGCGGGACAGTCGGGGAAAAACTGTTTTTT	CATSRARGTVGEKLFF
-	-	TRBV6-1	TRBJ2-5	TGTGCCAGCAGTGACAGCCGGGGTGCCTTCGGAGAGACCCAGTACTTC	CASSDSRGAFGETQYF
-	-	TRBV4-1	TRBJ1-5	TGCGCCAGCAGTCAAATTACGACAGGTGATCAGCCCCAGCATTTT	CASSQITTGDQPQHF
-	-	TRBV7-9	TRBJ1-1	TGTGCCAGCAGCTTAGGTCAATCAGACACTGAAGCTTTCTTT	CASSLGQSDTEAFF
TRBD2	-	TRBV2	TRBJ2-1	TGTGCCAGCAGTCTAAGCGTCCGGACTAGTGCGCTAAATGAGCAGTTCTTC	CASSLSVRTSALNEQFF
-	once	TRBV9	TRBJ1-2	TGTGCCAGCAGCGTAGGCGACTATGGCTACACCTTC	CASSVGDYGYTF
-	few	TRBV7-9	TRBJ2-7	TGTGCCAGCAGCTTAGGCGGAGGGGCCAACGAGCAGTACTTC	CASSLGGGANEQYF
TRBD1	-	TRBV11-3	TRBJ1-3	TGTGCCAGCAGCGTGGACAGGGGTGACACCATATATTTT	CASSVDRGDTIYF
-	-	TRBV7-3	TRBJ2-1	TGTGCCAGCAGCCAAAGTAGCGGCAACAATGAGCAGTTCTTC	CASSQSSGNNEQFF
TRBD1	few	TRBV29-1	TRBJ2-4	TGCAGCGTGAGAGGGGACAGGGTGAACATTCAGTACTTC	CSVRGDRVNIQYF
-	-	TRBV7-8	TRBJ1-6	TGTGCCAGCAGAACGGGTCTCTATAATTCACCCCTCCACTTT	CASRTGLYNSPLHF
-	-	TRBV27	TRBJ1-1	TGTGCCAGCAGTTCAGGGATCGGGAACACTGAAGCTTTCTTT	CASSSGIGNTEAFF
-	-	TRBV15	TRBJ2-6	TGTGCCACCAGCGACTGGAGCTCTGGGGCCAACGTCCTGACTTTC	CATSDWSSGANVLTF
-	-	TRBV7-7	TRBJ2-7	TGTGCCAGCGAAGGGGCCGGTGGAGAGCAGTACTTC	CASEGAGGEQYF
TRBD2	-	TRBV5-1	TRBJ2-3	TGCGCCAGCAGCTTGGGTAGCGGGAGCACAGATACGCAGTATTTT	CASSLGSGSTDTQYF
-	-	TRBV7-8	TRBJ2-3	TGTGCCAGCAGCTTAGGCACTTTCACAGATACGCAGTATTTT	CASSLGTFTDTQYF
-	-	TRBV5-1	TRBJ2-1	TGCGCCAGCAGCTTCCACAGCCCAGAGAATGAGCAGTTCTTC	CASSFHSPENEQFF
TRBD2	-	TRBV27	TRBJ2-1	TGTGCCAGCAGTTTATCGGGTAGCGGGCGACCCGAGTTCTTC	CASSLSGSGRPEFF
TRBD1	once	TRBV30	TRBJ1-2	TGTGCCTGGAGCCATACAGGGGGCGACTATGGCTACACCTTC	CAWSHTGGDYGYTF
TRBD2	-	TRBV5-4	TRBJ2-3	TGTGCCAGCACCCGGACTAGCGGCCGTACTAGCACAGATACGCAGTATTTT	CASTRTSGRTSTDTQYF
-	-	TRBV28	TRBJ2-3	TGTGCCAGCAGTTTAATTATTAGCACAGATACGCAGTATTTT	CASSLIISTDTQYF
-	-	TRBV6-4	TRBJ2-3	TGTGCCAGCAGTGACGGGGAGGGGGACACAGATACGCAGTATTTT	CASSDGEGDTDTQYF
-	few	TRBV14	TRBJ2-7	TGTGCCAGCAGCCACTGGACAGCCTACGAGCAGTACTTC	CASSHWTAYEQYF
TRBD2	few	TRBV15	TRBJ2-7	TGTGCCACCAGCCTTCGGGGGGTACCTCCCTACGAGCAGTACTTC	CATSLRGVPPYEQYF
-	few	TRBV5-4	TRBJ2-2	TGTGCCAGCAGCTTGGTGGACAAGAACACCGGGGAGCTGTTTTTT	CASSLVDKNTGELFF
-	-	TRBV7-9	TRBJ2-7	TGTGCCAGCAGCCCTGAGGGGACACCCTACGAGCAGTACTTC	CASSPEGTPYEQYF
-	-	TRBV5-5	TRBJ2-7	TGTGCCAGCAGCTCCCAGGTGAGGACTGCCTACGAGCAGTACTTC	CASSSQVRTAYEQYF
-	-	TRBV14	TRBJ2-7	TGTGCCAGCAGCCAAGATGTGCGACAGGAAGGGGAGCAGTACTTC	CASSQDVRQEGEQYF
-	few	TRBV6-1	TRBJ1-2	TGTGCCAGCAGTGAAGCTAGCTGGGCGGGGGATGGCTACACCTTC	CASSEASWAGDGYTF
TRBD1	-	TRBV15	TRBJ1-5	TGTGCCACCAGCAGACCCGGGGACAGTCATCAGCCCCAGCATTTT	CATSRPGDSHQPQHF
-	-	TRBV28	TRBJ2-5	TGTGCCAGCAGTCCCCAGGGACAAGAGACCCAGTACTTC	CASSPQGQETQYF